This T cell receptor (beta chain) was sequenced in a study of T cells in Graves' hyperthyroidism and ophthalmopathy. Template material for amplifying TCR beta CDR3 regions consisted of RNA transcripts. A set of HTBI primers served as the primers for a first-round RT-PCR of the TCR CDR3. TCRdb processed the multiplex PCR reads anew with MiXCR; each CDR3 protein has one entry. The data contain around 600,000 distinct CDR3 sequences, about 14% of them singletons. The study's findings and limits: Blood also held most thyroid clonotypes expanded beyond 0.001. The model forecast ophthalmopathy, anticipating it by a median about 7 months before onset.

PBMCs stemmed from approximately 9.1 ml fresh peripheral blood. This clonotype was detected ten times or more. What it binds is not known. This CDR3 is 15 amino acids long. V shed 5 bases and J shed 4 bases, with 17 bases lying between them. Germline-derived CDR1 and CDR2 are MNHNS and SASEGT. This sequence was found in a woman between 50 and 59 years old with Graves' ophthalmopathy. The sample taken for sequencing was blood. The chain uses TRBV6-1 and TRBJ1-1; no definite D call. CDR3 amino acids: CASSYVLEGFTEAFF. Written as DNA, the CDR3 is TGTGCCAGCAGTTACGTGCTTGAGGGCTTCACTGAAGCTTTCTTT.